One sample yielded the 7 T cell receptor beta chains listed below, sequenced in a study of T-cell memory formation after mild COVID-19. TCRdb reanalysed the 5' RACE reads using MiXCR and keeps one entry per CDR3 protein. The repertoire holds 210,000 or so distinct CDR3 sequences, with 27% as singletons. Sequencing was performed on PBMCs or a T cell subset sorted from them (not recorded which). These TCRs come from an adult woman who had mild COVID-19 (a few samples of this study predate the infection). Cell type and time point are not known.

This clonotype has a count of ten or more. The V call is TRBV20-1, the J call TRBJ2-1; possible D gene TRBD2, 5 bases. Looked up from germline, CDR1 is DFQATT and CDR2 is SNEGSKA (reference sequence). Trimming took off 5 bases at V and 6 bases at J, with 8 bases between the two ends. This CDR3 is built from 11 residues. The CDR3 loop is CSAPSPNEQFF. CDR3 bases: TGCAGTGCTCCTAGCCCCAATGAGCAGTTCTTC.

This clonotype has just a few counts. The rearrangement uses TRBV7-2 and TRBJ1-4; TRBD1 matches at 9 bases. The CDR3 consists of 15 residues. Trimming cost V 5 bases and J 4 bases; bases outside gene matches: 5. Per the germline V gene, CDR1 is SGHTA and CDR2 is FQGNSA. CDR3 sequence reads: CASSPSGQGNEKLFF. The CDR3 coding sequence is TGTGCCAGCAGCCCATCGGGACAGGGTAATGAAAAACTGTTTTTT.

The V call is TRBV12-3 or TRBV12-4, the J call TRBJ1-5; tentative D call: TRBD1 (5 bases). The length of the CDR3 is 13 residues. The V end was cut by 6 bases, the J end by 5 bases, with 11 bases between. CDR3 DNA sequence: TGTGCCAGCAGCCCGGCGGGGGATCAGCCCCAGCATTTT. It specifies CASSPAGDQPQHF.

The chain employs TRBV7-9 and TRBJ2-3; 7 bases map to TRBD1. J was trimmed by 1 base and V by 2 bases; bases with no gene match: 3. Germline loops: CDR1 SEHNR, CDR2 FQNEAQ (reference sequence). The length of the CDR3 is 15 residues. The CDR3 spells CASSLLGTGTDTQYF. Here the CDR3 DNA reads TGTGCCAGCAGCTTACTAGGGACAGGCACAGATACGCAGTATTTT.

This clonotype was observed a few times. This rearrangement joins TRBV6-6 to TRBJ2-7; D assignment may be TRBD1 or TRBD2 (5 bases each). This CDR3 is 15 amino acids long. Looked up from germline, CDR1 is MNHNY and CDR2 is SVGAGI (reference sequence). V was trimmed by 5 bases and J by 1 base, leaving 15 bases between them. This chain's CDR3 is CASSRIRDGSYEQYF. The DNA for the CDR3 is TGTGCCAGCAGTAGGATCCGGGACGGATCCTACGAGCAGTACTTC.

V gene TRBV7-2 combines with J gene TRBJ2-7; D not certain. Germline lookup yields CDR1 SGHTA and CDR2 FQGNSA. The CDR3 has 14 residues. Trimming left V 10 bases short and J 3 bases short, with 19 bases between. CDR3 region: CATRKELNYYEQYF. CDR3 in DNA: TGTGCCACCCGGAAGGAGCTGAATTACTACGAGCAGTACTTC.

This clonotype has more than one count but fewer than ten. The chain employs TRBV12-3 or TRBV12-4 and TRBJ1-2; 7 positions match TRBD1. J gave up 7 bases and V 5 bases, and 13 bases lay outside the gene matches. The CDR3 is 15 residues long. DNA for the CDR3: TGTGCCAGCAGTCCGCCGGGACAGAACTATGTTGGCTACACCTTC. Translating gives CASSPPGQNYVGYTF.